The 28 T cell receptor beta chains below were found in one sample sequenced in a study of blood T cell repertoires in COVID-19. Assay: immunoSEQ multiplex PCR; the TCRdb copy retains only in-frame clones and omits some. The sample shows about 68,000 clones, 88% of them seen only once. Sequenced sample: peripheral blood. These receptor sequences come from a human donor in a cohort sampled during active COVID-19.

The chain couples TRBV10-1 to TRBJ2-3; 7 bases agree with TRBD2. CDR1 WNHNN and CDR2 SYGVQD come from the germline V gene (reference sequence). V lost 3 bases and J lost 1; bases outside the gene matches: 4. This CDR3 is 15 amino acids long. CDR3 loop: CASSDRGGRTDTQYF. The CDR3 DNA follows: TGCGCCAGCAGTGACCGCGGGGGACGCACAGATACGCAGTATTTT.

V and J are TRBV5-8 and TRBJ2-7, with unresolved D. Trimming cost V 0 bases and J 3 bases, with 10 bases left between them. This CDR3 spans 14 amino acids. CDR1 and CDR2 from the germline V gene are SGHTS and YDEGEE. CDR3 region: CASSLGPLNYEQYF. CDR3 coding DNA: TGTGCCAGCAGCTTGGGGCCTTTAAACTACGAGCAGTACTTC.

The gene calls are TRBV28 and TRBJ2-5, with 10 bases identical to TRBD2. Germline V CDR1 and CDR2: MDHEN, SYDVKM. The junction had 3 bases not matched to a gene; V was cut back by 6 bases and J by 2 bases. The CDR3 extends over 14 amino acids. The CDR3 nucleotides are TGTGCCAGCAGCTGGACTAGCGGACAAGAGACCCAGTACTTC. Protein product: CASSWTSGQETQYF.

The chain carries TRBV10-3 and TRBJ1-2; maybe TRBD1 (6 bases). V was cut by 10 bases and J by 4 bases, with 13 bases left in between. This CDR3 contains 12 residues. Germline CDR1 is ENHRY and CDR2 is SYGVKD. CDR3: CATRGGLYGYTF. The CDR3 DNA is TGTGCCACCCGGGGGGGCCTCTATGGCTACACCTTC.

V usage is TRBV28 and J usage is TRBJ1-1, with 9 positions matching TRBD1. CDR3 length equals 14 residues. Per the germline V gene, CDR1 is MDHEN and CDR2 is SYDVKM. V was clipped by 6 bases and J by 2 bases; unmatched bases: 4. This CDR3 reads CASRYRGRNTEAFF. The CDR3 nucleotides are TGTGCCAGCAGGTACAGGGGGCGCAACACTGAAGCTTTCTTT.

This chain joins TRBV7-2 and TRBJ1-2, with D possibly matching TRBD1 (5 bases). The V end was cut by 3 bases, the J end by 2 bases, with 16 bases between. Per germline, CDR1 SGHTA and CDR2 FQGNSA. CDR3 length: 16 amino acids. CDR3: CASSFRRVSGNYGYTF. The CDR3, as DNA: TGTGCCAGCAGCTTTCGCAGGGTTAGTGGGAACTATGGCTACACCTTC.

The V and J genes are TRBV5-1 and TRBJ2-7; a weak D match, TRBD1 (6 bases). The V and J ends lost 2 bases and 3 bases respectively, with 12 bases between them. This CDR3 has 14 amino acids. Per germline, CDR1 SGHRS and CDR2 YFSETQ. CDR3 loop: CASSFDGQIYEQYF. For the CDR3, the DNA is TGCGCCAGCAGCTTCGATGGACAGATCTACGAGCAGTACTTC.

The V gene is TRBV6-6, the J gene TRBJ1-5, with D perhaps TRBD1 (5 bases). The CDR3 length is 14 residues. Germline V CDR1 and CDR2: MNHNY, SVGAGI (reference sequence). V was clipped by 2 bases and J by 4 bases, with 9 bases between them. CDR3 region: CASSYERGNQPQHF. CDR3 bases: TGTGCCAGCAGTTACGAAAGGGGTAATCAGCCCCAGCATTTT.

This sequence joins TRBV9 and TRBJ2-2, with 8 bases fitting TRBD1. The CDR3 is 15 residues long. The V gene's germline CDR1 is SGDLS and CDR2 YYNGEE. J lost 3 bases, V lost 4 bases, and 5 bases had no gene match. DNA for the CDR3: TGTGCCAGCAGCACTGGACAGGGAGACACCGGGGAGCTGTTTTTT. Translated: CASSTGQGDTGELFF.

The rearrangement joins TRBV7-8 to TRBJ2-3; 13 bases match TRBD2. Germline trimming cut 6 bases from V and 13 bases from J; bases unmatched to any gene: 7. The CDR3 has 13 amino acids. The germline V gene has CDR1 SGHVS and CDR2 FQNEAQ. The CDR3 reads CASRPGTSGTKYF. Here the CDR3 DNA reads TGTGCCAGCAGACCAGGGACTAGCGGGACGAAGTATTTT.

This sequence joins TRBV5-4 and TRBJ1-1; D gene uncertain. The CDR3 covers 14 residues. Trimming removed 0 bases at V and 0 bases at J, with 6 bases between. Germline CDR1 is SGHNT and CDR2 is YYREEE (reference sequence). The CDR3 protein is CASSLARMNTEAFF. The CDR3 DNA reads as TGTGCCAGCAGCTTGGCGAGGATGAACACTGAAGCTTTCTTT.

J is TRBJ2-7 and V is TRBV27; no clear D gene. CDR1 and CDR2 (germline): MNHEY, SMNVEV (reference sequence). Trimming removed 3 bases at V and 0 bases at J, with 6 bases between. The CDR3 totals 13 residues. CDR3 nucleotide sequence: TGTGCCAGCAGTTTCACGAGCTCCTACGAGCAGTACTTC. Translated, it gives CASSFTSSYEQYF.

In this sample, this clone turned up once. The V and J genes are TRBV6-5 and TRBJ1-6; D gene uncertain. The length of the CDR3 is 15 residues. With 6 bases removed from V and 7 bases from J, the gap between germline ends came to 16 bases. Germline V gives CDR1 MNHEY, CDR2 SVGAGI. The CDR3 loop is CASSFTPLRNSPLHF. The CDR3 DNA is TGTGCCAGCAGCTTCACCCCCCTGCGGAATTCACCCCTCCACTTT.

This sequence joins TRBV19 and TRBJ2-1; 7 bases are a match to TRBD2. V trimming: 2 bases; J trimming: 1 base; junction bases outside the gene matches: 8. CDR3 length: 17 residues. Germline V CDR1 and CDR2: LNHDA, SQIVND (reference sequence). The CDR3 loop reads CASSIRGRGNSYNEQFF. As DNA, the CDR3 is TGTGCCAGTAGTATACGGGGGAGGGGAAATTCCTACAATGAGCAGTTCTTC.

This rearrangement joins TRBV24-1 to TRBJ1-4; 7 nucleotides align to TRBD1. V trimming: 3 bases; J trimming: 8 bases; junction bases outside the gene matches: 11. The germline CDR1 and CDR2 sequences are KGHDR and SFDVKD. The CDR3 totals 16 residues. The CDR3 DNA sequence: TGTGCCACCAGTGATCCAAACAGGGGTGCGGGCGAAAAACTGTTTTTT. Translated, it gives CATSDPNRGAGEKLFF.

This clone has only one observation. CDR3 coding DNA: TGTGCCAGCAGTGGGATGGGGCTCGAGCAGTTCTTC. It is translated as CASSGMGLEQFF. The chain combines TRBV2 with TRBJ2-1, with a tentative D call TRBD1 (5 bases). The germline V gene has CDR1 SNHLY and CDR2 FYNNEI. The V gene lost 4 bases and the J gene lost 10 bases, with 11 bases spanning the gap. This CDR3 is built from 12 residues.

The V gene is TRBV5-1, the J gene TRBJ1-3, with TRBD1 as a possible D gene (6 bases). Trimming shortened V by 1 base and J by 2 bases, and 10 bases separated the two germline ends. CDR1 and CDR2 from the germline V gene are SGHRS and YFSETQ. This CDR3 has 15 residues. DNA of the CDR3: TGCGCCAGCAGCTTGATACAGGGCCCTGGAAACACCATATATTTT. Protein: CASSLIQGPGNTIYF.

V and J are TRBV11-2 and TRBJ1-4; D gene ambiguous. The CDR3 spans 14 residues. Germline CDR1 SGHAT, CDR2 FQNNGV. V was clipped by 2 bases and J by 7 bases, with 11 bases between them. This CDR3 is CASSLSLLGEKLFF. Here the CDR3 DNA reads TGTGCCAGCAGCTTATCCCTTCTCGGTGAAAAACTGTTTTTT.

CDR3 sequence reads: CASSPQGARTGNTIYF. DNA for the CDR3: TGTGCCAGTAGTCCACAAGGGGCCCGGACTGGAAACACCATATATTTT. The chain uses TRBV19 and TRBJ1-3; a possible D gene is TRBD1 (5 bases). The length of the CDR3 is 16 residues. The V gene lost 5 bases and the J gene lost 2 bases, with 16 bases spanning the gap. CDR1 and CDR2 (germline): LNHDA, SQIVND (reference sequence).

This chain joins TRBV29-1 and TRBJ2-5; 7 nucleotides align to TRBD1. CDR1 is SQVTM and CDR2 is ANQGSEA in the germline V gene. The CDR3 has 17 amino acids. The ends lost 3 bases at V and 3 bases at J; junction bases unmatched: 16. CDR3: CSVERVARQGDEETQYF. The CDR3 coding sequence is TGCAGCGTTGAGCGAGTGGCGAGACAGGGCGATGAAGAGACCCAGTACTTC.

The rearrangement joins TRBV7-9 to TRBJ2-5; D might be TRBD1 (5 bases). The CDR3 is made up of 15 amino acids. CDR1 and CDR2 from the germline V gene are SEHNR and FQNEAQ (reference sequence). The V end was cut by 3 bases, the J end by 1 base, with 12 bases between. The CDR3 nucleotides are TGTGCCAGCAGCTTCGTAGCAGGGCCCCAAGAGACCCAGTACTTC. It translates to CASSFVAGPQETQYF.

This clone was observed a single time. The V call is TRBV4-2, the J call TRBJ2-1, with D maybe TRBD2 (6 bases). Germline V lookup: CDR1 LGHNA, CDR2 YNFKEQ. The germline V and J ends were trimmed by 1 base and 7 bases, with 17 bases remaining between them. The CDR3 totals 16 residues. CDR3 bases: TGTGCCAGCAGCCAAGGACCGGGAGCCAATACGAATGAGCAGTTCTTC. This gives the protein CASSQGPGANTNEQFF.

The V and J genes are TRBV7-2 and TRBJ1-1; no clear D gene. The germline V and J ends were trimmed by 6 bases and 1 base, with 9 bases remaining between them. This CDR3 region has 13 residues. Germline loops: CDR1 SGHTA, CDR2 FQGNSA. The CDR3, as DNA: TGTGCCAGCAGGATTCAGGAGAACACTGAAGCTTTCTTT. Amino acids: CASRIQENTEAFF.

The J gene is TRBJ2-1, the V gene TRBV6-5; tentative D call: TRBD1 (5 bases). Deletions cut 8 bases from V and 7 bases from J, with 15 bases between. The V gene's germline CDR1 is MNHEY and CDR2 SVGAGI. This CDR3 has 13 residues. Written as DNA, the CDR3 is TGTGCCAGCGGCCCGGACAATTCGAATGAGCAGTTCTTC. Translated: CASGPDNSNEQFF.

This chain joins TRBV2 and TRBJ2-4; D may be TRBD2 (6 bases). CDR1 and CDR2 (germline): SNHLY, FYNNEI. The CDR3 sequence is 16 residues long. V dropped 2 bases and J dropped 1 base, with 12 bases sitting between them. The CDR3 sequence is CASSERVREAKNIQYF. CDR3 bases: TGTGCCAGCAGTGAACGGGTACGGGAGGCCAAAAACATTCAGTACTTC.

This clone was seen a few times. This chain connects TRBV7-9 to TRBJ2-5, with D possibly TRBD2 on 5 matching bases. CDR1 and CDR2 from the germline V gene are SEHNR and FQNEAQ (reference sequence). CDR3 length: 13 amino acids. Trimming removed 5 bases from V and 5 bases from J, with 12 bases in between. This CDR3 is CASSVGIAETQYF. CDR3 nucleotide sequence: TGTGCCAGCAGCGTGGGCATAGCGGAGACCCAGTACTTC.

This clone has just one count. V gene TRBV2 combines with J gene TRBJ1-5; TRBD1 aligns across 7 bases. Germline V CDR1 and CDR2: SNHLY, FYNNEI. The CDR3 totals 14 residues. The V segment lost 6 bases and the J segment 3 bases; nucleotides outside the gene matches: 5. The CDR3 loop reads CASRSDRANQPQHF. The CDR3 region has the DNA TGTGCCAGCAGGAGCGACAGGGCCAATCAGCCCCAGCATTTT.

This clone was observed a single time. This sequence joins TRBV7-9 and TRBJ1-2, with D perhaps matching TRBD1 (6 bases). V was trimmed by 1 base and J by 4 bases, leaving 16 bases between them. Germline CDR1 is SEHNR and CDR2 is FQNEAQ (reference sequence). The CDR3 is 16 residues long. This chain's CDR3 is CASSLDHQGSPYGYTF. DNA for the CDR3: TGTGCCAGCAGCTTAGATCATCAGGGGTCGCCCTATGGCTACACCTTC.